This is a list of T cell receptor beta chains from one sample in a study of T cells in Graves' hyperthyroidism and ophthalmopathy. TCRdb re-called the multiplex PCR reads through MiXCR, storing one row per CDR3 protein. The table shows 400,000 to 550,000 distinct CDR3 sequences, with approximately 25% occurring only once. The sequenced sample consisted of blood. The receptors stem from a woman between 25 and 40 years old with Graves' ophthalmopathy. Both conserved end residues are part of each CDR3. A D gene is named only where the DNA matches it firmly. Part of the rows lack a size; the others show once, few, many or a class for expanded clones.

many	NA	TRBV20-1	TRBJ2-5	CSARDLPWNNEETQYF	TGCAGTGCTAGAGATCTTCCGTGGAACAACGAAGAGACCCAGTACTTC
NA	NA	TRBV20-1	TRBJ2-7	CSASYTYEQYF	TGCAGTGCTAGTTACACCTACGAGCAGTACTTC
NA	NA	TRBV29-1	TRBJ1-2	CSVGGQSLNYGYTF	TGCAGCGTGGGGGGGCAGAGCCTTAACTATGGCTACACCTTC
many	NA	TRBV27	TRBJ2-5	CASSFGHQETQYF	TGTGCCAGCAGTTTTGGTCACCAAGAGACCCAGTACTTC
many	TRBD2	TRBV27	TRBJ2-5	CASSPGLAGGETQYF	TGTGCCAGCAGCCCCGGACTAGCGGGGGGGGAGACCCAGTACTTC
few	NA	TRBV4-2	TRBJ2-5	CASSSARAGYPGETQYF	TGTGCCAGCAGCTCCGCGAGGGCAGGGTACCCTGGAGAGACCCAGTACTTC
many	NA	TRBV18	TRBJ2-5	CASSPTDQETQYF	TGTGCCAGCTCACCAACAGACCAAGAGACCCAGTACTTC
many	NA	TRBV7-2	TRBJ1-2	CASSSLGRNYGYTF	TGTGCCAGCAGCTCCCTGGGACGGAACTATGGCTACACCTTC
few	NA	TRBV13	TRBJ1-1	CASSTLGAWNTEAFF	TGTGCCAGCAGCACGCTGGGAGCCTGGAACACTGAAGCTTTCTTT
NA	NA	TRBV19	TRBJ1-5	CASSPFGTGANQPQHF	TGTGCCAGTAGTCCCTTCGGGACCGGGGCCAATCAGCCCCAGCATTTT
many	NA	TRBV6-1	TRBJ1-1	CASSDRAGKTEAFF	TGTGCCAGCAGTGACAGGGCAGGAAAAACTGAAGCTTTCTTT
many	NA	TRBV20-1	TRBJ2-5	CSATSDQEETQYF	TGCAGTGCTACAAGTGACCAGGAGGAGACCCAGTACTTC
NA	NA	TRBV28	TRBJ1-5	CASSLDWGHQPQHF	TGTGCCAGCAGTTTAGACTGGGGACATCAGCCCCAGCATTTT
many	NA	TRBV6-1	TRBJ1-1	CASLFNGLGTEAFF	TGTGCCAGCCTTTTTAATGGTTTGGGCACTGAAGCTTTCTTT
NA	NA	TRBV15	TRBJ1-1	CATARPLRDTEAFF	TGTGCCACCGCCCGACCCCTGCGGGACACTGAAGCTTTCTTT
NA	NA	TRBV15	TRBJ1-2	CATSRIRAGYGYTF	TGTGCCACCAGCAGGATTCGGGCGGGCTATGGCTACACCTTC
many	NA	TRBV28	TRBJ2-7	CASSFGTAAYEQYF	TGTGCCAGCAGTTTTGGGACGGCAGCCTACGAGCAGTACTTC
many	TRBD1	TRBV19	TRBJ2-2	CASNTGATTGELFF	TGTGCCAGTAATACAGGGGCAACCACCGGGGAGCTGTTTTTT
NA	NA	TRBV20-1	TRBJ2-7	CSAPSAYYEQYF	TGCAGTGCTCCGTCCGCCTATTACGAGCAGTACTTC
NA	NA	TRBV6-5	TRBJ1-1	CASSYWGNLNTEAFF	TGTGCCAGCAGTTACTGGGGCAACTTGAACACTGAAGCTTTCTTT
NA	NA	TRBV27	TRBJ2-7	CASSLFFRTQGYEQYF	TGTGCCAGCAGTTTATTCTTCAGGACGCAGGGGTACGAGCAGTACTTC
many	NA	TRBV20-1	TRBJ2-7	CSARLRGSGRYEQYF	TGCAGTGCTAGACTCCGAGGAAGCGGCAGGTACGAGCAGTACTTC